Here is one T cell receptor (beta chain) with its context. The repertoire was sequenced with immunoSEQ multiplex PCR; TCRdb's copy has only in-frame clones and lacks some. The repertoire has approximately 29,000 clones, roughly 89% of them found once; the top ten carry around 0.8%. The sample belongs to a study of T cell changes during pregnancy in multiple sclerosis. The sample here was CD4+ T cells from peripheral blood mononuclear cells, taken in the second trimester of pregnancy. The sequence came from a female donor with multiple sclerosis, enrolled in a pregnancy study.

The CDR3 DNA is TGTGCCAGCAGTTTTCTGGGTTCGGGGGGAGGAGAGACCCAGTACTTC. Protein product: CASSFLGSGGGETQYF. The genes are TRBV28 and TRBJ2-5, with 7 positions matching TRBD2. Germline assignment: CDR1 MDHEN and CDR2 SYDVKM. The ends lost 3 bases at V and 4 bases at J; junction bases unmatched: 11. The CDR3 has 16 residues.